The present T cell receptor beta chain was sequenced within a study of patients and donors after allogeneic stem cell transplantation. From the RT-PCR reads, TCRdb called clonotypes with MiXCR, one entry per CDR3 protein. The sample lists about 30,000 distinct CDR3 sequences, more than 8% occurring once. The CDR3 runs 16 residues. From germline, CDR1 is SGHDT and CDR2 YYEEEE. Trimming took 2 bases from V and 0 from J, leaving 14 bases between them. V is TRBV5-6 and J is TRBJ2-5; no clear D. Sequencing input: blood, either unsorted or a sorted T cell fraction (not recorded which). The origin of this receptor is a human donor who was either an allogeneic HSCT recipient or a stem cell or donor lymphocyte infusion donor (not recorded which). It is not recorded whose cells these are; they may come from a transplant donor. The CDR3 sequence is CASSFGLGLNQETQYF. DNA of the CDR3: TGTGCCAGCAGCTTCGGTTTGGGCTTAAACCAAGAGACCCAGTACTTC.